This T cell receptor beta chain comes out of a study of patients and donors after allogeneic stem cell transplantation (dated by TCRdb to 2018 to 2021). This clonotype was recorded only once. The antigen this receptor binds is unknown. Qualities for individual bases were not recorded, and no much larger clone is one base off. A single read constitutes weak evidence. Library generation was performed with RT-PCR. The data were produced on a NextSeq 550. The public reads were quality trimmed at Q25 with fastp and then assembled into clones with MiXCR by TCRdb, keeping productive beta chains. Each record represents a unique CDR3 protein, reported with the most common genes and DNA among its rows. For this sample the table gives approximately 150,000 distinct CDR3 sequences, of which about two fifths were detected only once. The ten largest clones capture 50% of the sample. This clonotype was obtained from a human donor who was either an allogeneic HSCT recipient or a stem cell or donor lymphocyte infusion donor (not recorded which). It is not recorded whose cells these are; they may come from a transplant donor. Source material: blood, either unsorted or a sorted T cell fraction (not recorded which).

The CDR3: CASSLALRSSGHLNQPQHF. The sequence in DNA is TGTGCCAGCAGTTTAGCGCTAAGATCCTCAGGACACCTCAATCAGCCCCAGCATTTT. In this chain, TRBV12-3 or TRBV12-4 is recombined with TRBJ1-5; the D gene is possibly TRBD1, with 5 bases matching. From its cysteine to its phenylalanine, the CDR3 spans 19 amino acids. Kept here is only the CDR3 DNA, which spans 57 bases and is read in frame from base 1. The V end loses 0 bases and the J end loses 3 bases, and a stretch of 21 bases separates them.